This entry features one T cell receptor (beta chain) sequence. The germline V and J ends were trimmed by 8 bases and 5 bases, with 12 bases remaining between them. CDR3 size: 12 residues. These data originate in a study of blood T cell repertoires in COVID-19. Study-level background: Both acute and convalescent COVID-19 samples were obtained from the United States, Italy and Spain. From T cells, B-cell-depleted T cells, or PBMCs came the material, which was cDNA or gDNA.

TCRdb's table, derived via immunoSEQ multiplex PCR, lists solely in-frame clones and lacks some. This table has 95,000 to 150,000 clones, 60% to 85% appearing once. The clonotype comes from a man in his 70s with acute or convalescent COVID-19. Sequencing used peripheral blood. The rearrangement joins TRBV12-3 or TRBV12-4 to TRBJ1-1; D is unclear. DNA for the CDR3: TGTGCCAGCGCTGGGCCAAGTACTGAAGCTTTCTTT. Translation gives CASAGPSTEAFF.